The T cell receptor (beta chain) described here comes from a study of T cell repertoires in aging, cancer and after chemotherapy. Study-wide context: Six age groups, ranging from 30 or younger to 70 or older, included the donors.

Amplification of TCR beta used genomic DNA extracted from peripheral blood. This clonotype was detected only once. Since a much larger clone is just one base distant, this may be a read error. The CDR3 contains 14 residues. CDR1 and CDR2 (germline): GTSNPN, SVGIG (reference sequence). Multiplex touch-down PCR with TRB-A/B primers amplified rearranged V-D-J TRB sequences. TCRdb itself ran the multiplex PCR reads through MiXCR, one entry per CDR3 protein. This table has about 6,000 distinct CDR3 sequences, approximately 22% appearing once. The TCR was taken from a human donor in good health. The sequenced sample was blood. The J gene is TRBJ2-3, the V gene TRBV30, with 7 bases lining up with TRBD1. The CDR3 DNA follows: TGTGCCTGGAGCCGAGACAGGGCGGCAGATACGCATTATTTT. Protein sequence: CAWSRDRAADTHYF.